Sequencing of this T cell receptor (beta chain) was carried out in a study of cytomegalovirus exposure and HLA in healthy donors. Overall study: A prior study identified 117 million unique TCR beta sequences from about 179 million T cells. Broader study findings: In a later analysis, common viral pathogens appeared linked to several of the most significant clusters. In an earlier analysis, about 87% or about 30%: the productive usage of most TCR beta V segments. Some V segments, including TRBV6-2 and TRBV6-3, were excluded as indistinguishable.

PCR primers comprised 60 Vbeta and 13 Jbeta primers. Using immunoSEQ multiplex PCR, the repertoire was profiled, and TCRdb retains in-frame clones only, with some absent. The sample has about 120,000 clones; approximately 80% are singletons. The CDR3 loop spans 13 amino acids. Between the trimmed V and J ends, which lost 0 bases and 5 bases, there was a span of 7 bases. Germline CDR1 SGHTS, CDR2 YDEGEE. Regarding this clone: The antigen remains undetermined.

The TCR was taken from a young woman in good health and CMV-seronegative. The gene calls are TRBV5-8 and TRBJ2-3; no clear D. Sequencing was performed on PBMCs. DNA of the CDR3: TGTGCCAGCAGCTTGGCGGAGAAAGATACGCAGTATTTT. Encoded protein: CASSLAEKDTQYF.